The 14 T cell receptor beta chains in this list originate from one sample, sequenced in a study of T cells in Graves' hyperthyroidism and ophthalmopathy. RNA transcripts served as the template for amplifying TCR beta CDR3 regions. First-round RT-PCR targeting the TCR CDR3 was performed with the HTBI primer set. Via MiXCR, TCRdb re-called the multiplex PCR reads, giving one row per CDR3 protein. The profile covers 450,000 to 650,000 distinct CDR3 sequences, with 15% to 20% appearing a single time and 17% taken by the ten largest. Sequencing was performed on blood. The source is a woman aged 18-35 years with Graves' ophthalmopathy.

CDR3 nucleotide sequence: TGTGCCAGCAGCCCGCAAGGGCAACTCGAAGCTTTCTTT. Its protein is CASSPQGQLEAFF. The V gene is TRBV7-3, the J gene TRBJ1-1; D call uncertain. The CDR3 has 13 residues. CDR1 and CDR2 from the germline V gene are SGHTA and FQGTGA. The V and J ends lost 5 bases and 8 bases respectively, with 15 bases between them.

The sample holds many counts of this clonotype. The chain couples TRBV6-5 to TRBJ2-7; D might be TRBD2 (7 bases). The germline CDR1 and CDR2 sequences are MNHEY and SVGAGI. V shed 2 bases and J shed 6 bases, with 11 bases lying between them. The CDR3 contains 13 residues. The CDR3 spells CASSYGGGGEQYF. The CDR3 region has the DNA TGTGCCAGCAGTTACGGGGGAGGGGGCGAGCAGTACTTC.

This clonotype turned up a few times. This chain joins TRBV10-3 and TRBJ2-1; 10 positions match TRBD2. V was clipped by 8 bases and J by 5 bases; unmatched bases: 6. This CDR3 has 14 residues. Germline CDR1 ENHRY, CDR2 SYGVKD. The CDR3: CAIGSGRIDNEQFF. In nucleotides, the CDR3 is TGTGCCATCGGTAGCGGGAGGATCGACAATGAGCAGTTCTTC.

This chain uses TRBV5-1 with TRBJ2-2; 7 bases agree with TRBD1. The V gene's germline CDR1 is SGHRS and CDR2 YFSETQ. This CDR3 region has 20 residues. The trim removed 1 base at V and 1 base at J, leaving 16 bases unmatched. The DNA for the CDR3 is TGCGCCAGCAGCTTGTTTTTCGACAGGGTGGCCGGGCAGAACACCGGGGAGCTGTTTTTT. Translated, it gives CASSLFFDRVAGQNTGELFF.

There are a few counts of this clonotype. The V and J genes are TRBV5-5 and TRBJ1-1; the D is unclear. This CDR3 comprises 17 residues. CDR1 is SGHKS and CDR2 is YYEKEE in the germline V gene (reference sequence). Trimming left V 6 bases short and J 0 bases short, with 21 bases between. The CDR3 DNA follows: TGTGCCAGCAACGAACCTGCTGGGAGCTCCATGAACACTGAAGCTTTCTTT. It specifies CASNEPAGSSMNTEAFF. Filled out from reference TRBV5-5 and TRBJ1-1, the complete variable domain reads DAGVTQSPTHLIKTRGQQVTLRCSPISGHKSVSWYQQVLGQGPQFIFQYYEKEERGRGNFPDRFSARQFPNYSSELNVNALLLGDSALYLCASNEPAGSSMNTEAFFGQGTRLTVV.

The V gene is TRBV14, the J gene TRBJ2-5; D not certain. V lost 2 bases to trimming and J lost 2 bases, with 15 bases between them. Germline V gene data show CDR1 as SGHDN and CDR2 as FVKESK. This CDR3 contains 16 residues. The CDR3 DNA sequence: TGTGCCAGCAGCCAACTCCGGCAAGCCCCGCAAGAGACCCAGTACTTC. Its protein is CASSQLRQAPQETQYF.

The rearrangement joins TRBV12-3 or TRBV12-4 to TRBJ1-6, with 8 nucleotides matching TRBD1. The CDR3 runs 16 residues. V lost 5 bases, J lost 0 bases, and 3 bases stayed unmatched. Here the CDR3 DNA reads TGTGCCAGCAGTAGGGACAGGAGCTCCTATAATTCACCCCTCCACTTT. Protein: CASSRDRSSYNSPLHF.

The V and J genes are TRBV6-2 or TRBV6-3 and TRBJ1-1, with a tentative D call TRBD1 (6 bases). V lost 8 bases to trimming and J lost 3 bases, with 16 bases between them. Germline V gene sequence: CDR1 MNHEY, CDR2 SVGEGT. CDR3 length: 14 amino acids. The CDR3 is CASEQGRKDTEAFF. As DNA, the CDR3 is TGTGCCAGCGAGCAGGGGAGAAAGGACACTGAAGCTTTCTTT.

This clonotype was counted at least ten times. V is TRBV5-1 and J is TRBJ2-3; TRBD1 aligns across 7 bases. J gave up 0 bases and V 1 base, and 2 bases lay outside the gene matches. CDR1 is SGHRS and CDR2 is YFSETQ in the germline V gene. This CDR3 spans 15 amino acids. For the CDR3, the DNA is TGCGCCAGCAGCTTGAACAGGGGTAGCACAGATACGCAGTATTTT. Translated, it gives CASSLNRGSTDTQYF.

The chain links TRBV29-1 to TRBJ1-1, with TRBD1 as a possible D gene (6 bases). The CDR3 has 13 residues. Looked up from germline, CDR1 is SQVTM and CDR2 is ANQGSEA. Trimming removed 6 bases from V and 7 bases from J, with 18 bases in between. DNA of the CDR3: TGCAGCGTGGGGCCGGGGGGCGAGATTGAAGCTTTCTTT. Protein product: CSVGPGGEIEAFF.

This clonotype has a count of ten or more. V usage is TRBV20-1 and J usage is TRBJ2-3; 15 nucleotides agree with TRBD2. The ends lost 6 bases at V and 2 bases at J; junction bases unmatched: 3. Germline V gene sequence: CDR1 DFQATT, CDR2 SNEGSKA (reference sequence). CDR3 length: 15 amino acids. The DNA of the CDR3 is TGCAGTGCCGGGACTAGCGGGGGGTCCACAGATACGCAGTATTTT. It codes for CSAGTSGGSTDTQYF.

The genes are TRBV7-3 and TRBJ2-4; D assignment may be TRBD1 or TRBD2 (6 bases each). Germline CDR1 and CDR2: SGHTA and FQGTGA. CDR3 size: 18 residues. V dropped 2 bases and J dropped 7 bases, with 24 bases sitting between them. DNA of the CDR3: TGTGCCAGCAGCTTATTCCCCGCCCTAGAACAAGGGGGGAACATTCAGTACTTC. Its protein product is CASSLFPALEQGGNIQYF.

This clonotype was detected ten times or more. The rearrangement links TRBV7-6 to TRBJ2-5; 14 bases align to TRBD2. The CDR3 covers 16 residues. Unmatched junction bases numbered 7, after V lost 5 bases and J lost 5 bases. CDR1 is SGHVS, CDR2 FNYEAQ, per germline. CDR3 sequence (DNA): TGTGCCAGCAGCGACGGGACTAGCGGGAGCGGGGAGACCCAGTACTTC. Its protein product is CASSDGTSGSGETQYF.

This clonotype was counted ten times or more. The V call is TRBV28, the J call TRBJ1-5, with a weak D call TRBD1 (6 bases). CDR1 is MDHEN and CDR2 is SYDVKM in the germline V gene. V gave up 4 bases and J gave up 4 bases, with 11 bases separating them. The CDR3 is 14 residues long. CDR3 DNA sequence: TGTGCCAGCAGTTCAAGGGGGACAAATCAGCCCCAGCATTTT. Translating gives CASSSRGTNQPQHF.